The source of this TCR beta chain is a study of response to subunit inactivated influenza vaccine (dated by TCRdb to 2016 to 2018). At the level of the whole study: Deep quantitative profiling of the T cell receptor repertoire was used in the study to follow responses to a trivalent subunit inactivated influenza vaccine.

The library came from RT-PCR. Instrument used: Illumina HiSeq 2500. TCRdb reworked the public reads: Q25 trimming with fastp, MiXCR clone assembly, productive beta chains retained. For every CDR3 protein sequence, its rows merge into one entry that carries the most common genes and DNA. In all, the sample holds more than 500,000 distinct CDR3 sequences, and around 10% of those were seen once. 8% to 13% of the sample is in the top ten clones. The study at large found these results: It was suggested by the authors that each seasonal influenza vaccination may recruit only a limited number of new T cells.

The germline V gene provides CDR1 MDHEN and CDR2 SYDVKM. Taken from cysteine to phenylalanine, the CDR3 has 17 residues. CDR3 DNA only is kept here, 51 bases in frame from base 1. V is clipped by 1 base and J by 0 bases, and the sequence between their germline boundaries is 16 bases long. Concerning this clonotype itself: Its binding antigen is unknown. No much larger clonotype is one base removed from it; base qualities were not supplied.

These data were likewise used in another study, on T cells expressing NK-cell markers. That second publication adds: 5'RACE template switching, by which a universal primer site and unique molecular identifiers were added, was used to make TCR beta cDNA libraries. In sorted CD3+CD56+NKG2C+, CD3+CD56+NKG2C- and CD3+CD56-NKG2C+ T-cell subsets from several donors, TCR beta-chain repertoires were profiled. Among the eight sequenced donors, seven were HCMV-seropositive and one was HCMV-seronegative. In several experiments an anti-gammadeltaTCR antibody was added to restrict sorting to alphabetaTCR-expressing T cells. In several donors, the dominant CD3+CD56+NKG2C+ clonotypes were found to rank among the top 10 CD8+ clonotypes and to make up about 1.0-7.0% of CD8+ T cells. Those dominant clonotypes were again the most abundant among CD3+CD56-NKG2C+ cells in a few donors, at about 25-65%. Whether the expanded NKG2C-expressing T cell clones were specific for HCMV antigens was left unclear. The study sequenced eight donors, all healthy volunteers chosen at random: three men and five women. A commercial ELISA kit detecting HCMV-specific IgG in serum was used to determine HCMV serostatus. Ficoll density gradient centrifugation was used to isolate peripheral blood mononuclear cells from blood. For roughly six donors, bulk peripheral blood T-cell repertoires were additionally sequenced from unsorted PBMC. cDNA synthesis was primed from the TCR beta constant segment and was followed by two successive PCR amplification steps. Illumina HiSeq 2000/2500, MiSeq or NextSeq was used to sequence libraries as 2 x 150 bp reads. MIGEC was used to demultiplex reads and group the reads by UMI, and MiTCR was used to assemble and quantify clonotypes. To remove erroneous sequences, TCR cDNA sequences were retained only when supported by two or more reads. Downstream repertoire analysis used the tcR package, and clonotypes were matched across fractions by CDR3 nucleotide sequence plus V segment. VDJmatch was used to annotate antigen specificity against VDJdb, with one amino acid substitution allowed in CDR3.

The TCR comes from a man aged 45-65 years who received an inactivated influenza vaccine. Donor details come from another sample of the same person, matched by shared clones. The chain uses TRBV28 and TRBJ2-7; TRBD2 could be the D gene, as 5 bases match. The material was PBMCs from blood, obtained on the day of vaccination. CDR3 sequence: CASSLSSYTGSSYEQYF. The sequenced DNA: TGTGCCAGCAGTTTATCTTCATACACGGGAAGCTCCTACGAGCAGTACTTC.